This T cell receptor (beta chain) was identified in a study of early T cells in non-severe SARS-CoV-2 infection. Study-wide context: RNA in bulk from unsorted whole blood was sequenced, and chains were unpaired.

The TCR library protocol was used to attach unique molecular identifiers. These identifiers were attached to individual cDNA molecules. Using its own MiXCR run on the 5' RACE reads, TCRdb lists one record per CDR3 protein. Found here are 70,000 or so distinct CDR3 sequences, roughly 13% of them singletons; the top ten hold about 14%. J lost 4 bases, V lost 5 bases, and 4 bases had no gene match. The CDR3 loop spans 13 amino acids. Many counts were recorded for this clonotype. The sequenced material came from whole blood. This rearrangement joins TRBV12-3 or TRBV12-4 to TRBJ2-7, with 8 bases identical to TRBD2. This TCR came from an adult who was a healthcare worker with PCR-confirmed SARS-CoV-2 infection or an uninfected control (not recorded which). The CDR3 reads CASSTQRGYEQYF. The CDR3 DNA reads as TGTGCCAGCAGTACCCAGCGGGGGTACGAGCAGTACTTC.